This T cell receptor beta chain was recorded in a study of T cell repertoires in ileal Crohn's disease. About the study: At surgery, about 34% of patients smoked, with median disease duration approximately 7.3 years. Operated complications were stricturing disease (about 60%) and penetrating disease (approximately 39%). Findings and caveats of the study: High-frequency clones were more common in sorted CD8 than CD4 cells.

Method: immunoSEQ multiplex PCR; TCRdb's copy keeps in-frame clones and lacks some. The repertoire consists of about 5,200 clones, with about four fifths occurring once and the leading ten covering about 5.9%. V lost 6 bases to trimming and J lost 4 bases; unmatched junction nucleotides: 12. CDR3 size: 16 residues. The V gene's germline CDR1 is LNHDA and CDR2 SQIVND (reference sequence). A remark on this clone: Its antigen is still unknown.

The source of this sequence is an adult with Crohn's disease. The V and J genes are TRBV19 and TRBJ1-5, with TRBD1 matching 7 bases. The specimen sequenced was ileal tissue. CDR3: CASSVYSNRGNQPQHF. CDR3 in DNA: TGTGCCAGTAGCGTCTACTCTAACAGGGGAAATCAGCCCCAGCATTTT.